The entry below gives a single TCR beta chain sequence along with its context. What it binds is not known. CDR1 and CDR2 (germline): SGHTA, FQGTGA. J was trimmed by 4 bases and V by 5 bases; bases with no gene match: 5. The CDR3 contains 16 residues. The source of the sample is a study of cytomegalovirus exposure and HLA in healthy donors. The study's findings and limits: Cytomegalovirus-associated status was assigned to roughly 160 TCR beta chains. The productive fraction for most TCR beta V segments was about 87% or about 30% in an earlier analysis.

The PCR had 60 Vbeta and 13 Jbeta primers. The method was immunoSEQ multiplex PCR; TCRdb's version includes in-frame clones alone and lacks a portion of them. The sample holds approximately 150,000 clones, about 76% seen once. The genes are TRBV7-3 and TRBJ2-1, with 13 bases aligning to TRBD2. The sequencing input was PBMCs. The receptor comes from a human donor in good health. CDR3 coding DNA: TGTGCCAGCAGCCGGACTAGCGGGAGCCTGTACAATGAGCAGTTCTTC. Its translation: CASSRTSGSLYNEQFF.